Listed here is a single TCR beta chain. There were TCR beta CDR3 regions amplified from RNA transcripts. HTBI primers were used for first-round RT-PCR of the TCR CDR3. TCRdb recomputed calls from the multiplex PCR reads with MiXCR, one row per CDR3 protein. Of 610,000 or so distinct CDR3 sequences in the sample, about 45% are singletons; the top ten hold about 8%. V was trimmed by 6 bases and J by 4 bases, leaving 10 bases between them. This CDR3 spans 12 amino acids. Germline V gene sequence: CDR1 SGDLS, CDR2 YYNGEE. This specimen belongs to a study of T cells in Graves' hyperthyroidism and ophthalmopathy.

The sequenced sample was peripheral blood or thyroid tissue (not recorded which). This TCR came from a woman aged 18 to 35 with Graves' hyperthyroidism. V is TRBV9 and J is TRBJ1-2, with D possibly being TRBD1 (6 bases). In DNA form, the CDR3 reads TGTGCCAGCAACCAGGGGATCTATGGCTACACCTTC. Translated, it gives CASNQGIYGYTF.